This T cell receptor beta chain emerged from a study of blood T cell repertoires in COVID-19. On the study more broadly: PBMCs, B-cell-depleted T cells, or T cells were the source of the cDNA or gDNA that made up the material.

Study members were between about 18 and 95 years old and lived in around 24 US regions. Symptom resolution, clearance, or two negative PCRs marked the recovered donors of Cohort 3. Germline loops: CDR1 MNHEY, CDR2 SVGEGT. CDR3 length: 16 amino acids. V lost 5 bases and J 0 bases, leaving 15 bases between the germline ends. This table comes from immunoSEQ multiplex PCR, and its TCRdb copy is limited to in-frame clones, with some not included. Of about 170,000 clones in the sample, roughly 90% were seen once. This receptor was obtained from a woman aged 18-29 years who had recovered from COVID-19. What was sequenced was PBMCs or T cells enriched from blood (not recorded which). The chain carries TRBV6-2 or TRBV6-3 and TRBJ2-3, with D possibly matching TRBD2 (6 bases). For the CDR3, the DNA is TGTGCCAGCAGTAAGGGACTGACTACTAGCACAGATACGCAGTATTTT. Its protein product is CASSKGLTTSTDTQYF.